One TCR beta chain is described in this entry. J gave up 4 bases and V 5 bases, and 8 bases lay outside the gene matches. This CDR3 spans 15 amino acids. Germline V gives CDR1 MNHEY, CDR2 SVGAGI. Brentuximab vedotin exposure varied, and every patient relapsed after autologous stem cell transplantation. Only in-frame clones appear in the TCRdb table, and some are missing; sequencing was by immunoSEQ multiplex PCR. There are approximately 15,000 clones in the sample; about 80% occur only once, and roughly a quarter lies in the top ten. This specimen comes from a study of PD-1 blockade in classical Hodgkin lymphoma.

Sequencing was performed on peripheral blood mononuclear cells (PBMCs), taken at baseline. This chain connects TRBV6-5 to TRBJ2-5; 9 bases are a match to TRBD2. The sequence was obtained from a human donor with classical Hodgkin lymphoma. This CDR3 reads CASSTRAGGPETQYF. The CDR3 DNA sequence: TGTGCCAGCAGTACCCGTGCGGGGGGGCCAGAGACCCAGTACTTC.